A selection of T cell receptor beta chains follows, all from one sample in a study of cytomegalovirus exposure and HLA in healthy donors. TCRdb keeps only in-frame clones here, not all; method: immunoSEQ multiplex PCR. The data show 81,000 or so clones, around 62% seen once. Sequencing used PBMCs. All receptors derive from a woman aged 30 to 39 in good health and CMV-seropositive. The CDR3 runs from the conserved cysteine through the conserved F or W. A D gene is named only where the DNA matches it firmly. The listing skips clone size in some rows; elsewhere it reads once, few, many or a size class.

>17|few|TRBV4-1|.|TRBJ1-6
TGCGCCAGCAGCCAAGCTCTCCAAGGGGCAAAGAATTCACCCCTCCACTTT
CASSQALQGAKNSPLHF
>13|.|TRBV25-1|.|TRBJ2-7
TGTGCCAGCAGTGTAACCGGGGCCTACGAGCAGTACTTC
CASSVTGAYEQYF
>17|.|TRBV30|TRBD2|TRBJ2-7
TGTGCCTGGAGTGCCCCCCCGGGACTAGCGGGGTCCTACGAGCAGTACTTC
CAWSAPPGLAGSYEQYF
>16|.|TRBV21-1|.|TRBJ1-5
TGTGCCAGCAGCAAGGGTTGGACAGGGAACCATCAGCCCCAGCATTTT
CASSKGWTGNHQPQHF
>13|.|TRBV4-1|.|TRBJ1-4
TGCGCCAGTATTTCCGCAACTAATGAAAAACTGTTTTTT
CASISATNEKLFF
>15|few|TRBV23-1|.|TRBJ1-1
TGCGCCAGCAGTCAATCGGGACACTTGAACACTGAAGCTTTCTTT
CASSQSGHLNTEAFF
>15|.|TRBV7-2|TRBD1|TRBJ1-2
TGTGCCAGCAGCCCATCGTCAGGGGGCTACTATGGCTACACCTTC
CASSPSSGGYYGYTF
>15|once|TRBV18|TRBD1|TRBJ2-7
TGTGCCAGCTCATCGGACAGGAAAAGCTCCTACGAGCAGTACTTC
CASSSDRKSSYEQYF
>17|few|TRBV5-1|.|TRBJ2-1
TGCGCCAGCAGCCCATCCCCCGCGGGGGCCGGAGACAATGAGCAGTTCTTC
CASSPSPAGAGDNEQFF
>14|.|TRBV19|TRBD2|TRBJ2-2
TGTGCCAGTAGTAGGGGGGGGGACACCGGGGAGCTGTTTTTT
CASSRGGDTGELFF
>15|.|TRBV19|TRBD2|TRBJ2-1
TGTGCCAGTAGTACCAATAGCGGGGGCCACAATGAGCAGTTCTTC
CASSTNSGGHNEQFF
>14|.|TRBV28|.|TRBJ2-1
TGTGCCAGCAGTTTGGCCATTCTCAGGTATGAGCAGTTCTTC
CASSLAILRYEQFF
>13|.|TRBV7-7|.|TRBJ2-2
TGTGCTACCACAGGGATCGTCACCGGGGAGCTGTTTTTT
CATTGIVTGELFF
>15|.|TRBV5-1|.|TRBJ1-1
TGCGCCAGCAGCTTGGGCGGGGGGGGGACGACTGAAGCTTTCTTT
CASSLGGGGTTEAFF
>15|few|TRBV5-4|TRBD1|TRBJ1-3
TGTGCCAGCAGCTTGGGACAGGGACGTGGAAACACCATATATTTT
CASSLGQGRGNTIYF
>13|.|TRBV30|.|TRBJ2-7
TGTGCCTGGAGTCAGGGTAGGTCCTACGAGCAGTACTTC
CAWSQGRSYEQYF
>16|.|TRBV7-2|.|TRBJ1-3
TGTGCCAGCAGAACCCCCGCGGCTTTGGCTGGAAACACCATATATTTT
CASRTPAALAGNTIYF
>17|.|TRBV4-1|TRBD1|TRBJ1-2
TGCGCCAGCAGCCTCAAGGTCGGGACAGGGGGCGCGTATGGCTACACCTTC
CASSLKVGTGGAYGYTF
>15|.|TRBV18|.|TRBJ1-2
TGTGCCAGCTCACCAGGGGCAGGAAGTATGGTCAGCTACACCTTC
CASSPGAGSMVSYTF
>13|.|TRBV7-2|TRBD1|TRBJ1-2
TGTGCCAGCAGCTACAGGGGGAGCTATGGCTACACCTTC
CASSYRGSYGYTF
>14|.|TRBV2|TRBD1|TRBJ1-1
TGTGCCAGCAGTGCCGGGACAGGGCACACTGAAGCTTTCTTT
CASSAGTGHTEAFF
>15|.|TRBV11-3|TRBD1|TRBJ2-1
TGTGCCAGCAGCTTAGGGACAGGGAACCAGGATGAGCAGTTCTTC
CASSLGTGNQDEQFF
>14|.|TRBV15|TRBD1|TRBJ2-5
TGTGCCACCAGCAGGGGACAGCTTCAAGAGACCCAGTACTTC
CATSRGQLQETQYF